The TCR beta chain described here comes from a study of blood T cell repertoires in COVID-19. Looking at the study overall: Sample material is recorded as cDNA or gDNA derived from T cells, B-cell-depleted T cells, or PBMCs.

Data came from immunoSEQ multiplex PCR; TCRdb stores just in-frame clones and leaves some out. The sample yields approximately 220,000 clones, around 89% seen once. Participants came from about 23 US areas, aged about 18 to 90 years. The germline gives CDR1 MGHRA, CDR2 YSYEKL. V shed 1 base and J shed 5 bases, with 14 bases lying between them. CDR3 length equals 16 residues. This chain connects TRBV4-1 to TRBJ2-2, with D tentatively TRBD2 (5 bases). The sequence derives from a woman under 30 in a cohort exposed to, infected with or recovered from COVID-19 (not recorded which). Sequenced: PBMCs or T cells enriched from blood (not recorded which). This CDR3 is CASSQVALRGTGELFF. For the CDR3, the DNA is TGCGCCAGCAGCCAAGTAGCACTGAGAGGGACCGGGGAGCTGTTTTTT.